Shown below are 21 T cell receptor beta chains from a single sample sequenced in a study of cytomegalovirus exposure and HLA in healthy donors. PCR primers comprised 60 Vbeta and 13 Jbeta primers. Here immunoSEQ multiplex PCR was the method, and the copy in TCRdb shows in-frame clones only, minus some. The sample includes about 100,000 clones, approximately 70% of them seen just once. Source material: PBMCs. These receptors all stem from a man in his forties in good health and CMV-seronegative.

The chain uses TRBV5-5 and TRBJ2-1; D possibly corresponds to TRBD2 (5 bases). This CDR3 has 15 amino acids. Trimming pared 2 bases from V and 6 bases from J, leaving 15 bases between. CDR1 is SGHKS and CDR2 is YYEKEE in the germline V gene (reference sequence). The CDR3 DNA is TGTGCCAGCAGCTTCTACGGGGAAACGGCCAATGAGCAGTTCTTC. Amino acids: CASSFYGETANEQFF.

The chain couples TRBV5-4 to TRBJ1-1; D uncertain. The V and J ends lost 4 bases and 0 bases respectively, with 10 bases between them. Germline lookup yields CDR1 SGHNT and CDR2 YYREEE (reference sequence). The CDR3 covers 14 residues. The DNA for the CDR3 is TGTGCCAGCAGCCGTAGAGAAATGAACACTGAAGCTTTCTTT. Encoded protein: CASSRREMNTEAFF.

J is TRBJ1-5 and V is TRBV5-8; TRBD1 matches at 8 bases. Germline loops: CDR1 SGHTS, CDR2 YDEGEE. This CDR3 spans 15 amino acids. V was pared by 5 bases and J by 3 bases, with 7 bases of the junction left unmatched. The CDR3 DNA reads TGTGCCAGCAGAAACCAGGGGGCCTACAATCAGCCCCAGCATTTT. It codes for CASRNQGAYNQPQHF.

The J gene is TRBJ2-1, the V gene TRBV4-1; 7 positions match TRBD2. V shed 1 base and J 2 bases; nucleotides not matched to a gene: 5. CDR3 length: 16 residues. CDR1 is MGHRA, CDR2 YSYEKL, per germline. As DNA, the CDR3 is TGCGCCAGCAGCCAAGTGTGGCGGGGGACCTACAATGAGCAGTTCTTC. Its protein is CASSQVWRGTYNEQFF.

The chain uses TRBV5-6 and TRBJ2-3; the match to TRBD1 covers 8 bases. The J segment lost 7 bases and the V segment lost 3 bases, leaving 7 bases of the junction unmatched. The germline V gene encodes CDR1 SGHDT and CDR2 YYEEEE. There are 14 residues in the CDR3. CDR3 sequence reads: CASSYRTGWYTQYF. CDR3 in DNA: TGTGCCAGCAGCTACCGGACAGGGTGGTATACGCAGTATTTT. The full variable domain, rest sourced from reference TRBV5-6 and TRBJ2-3, is DAGVTQSPTHLIKTRGQQVTLRCSPKSGHDTVSWYQQALGQGPQFIFQYYEEEERQRGNFPDRFSGHQFPNYSSELNVNALLLGDSALYLCASSYRTGWYTQYFGPGTRLTVL.

The chain has TRBV29-1 and TRBJ2-7, with a tentative D call TRBD1 (5 bases). The CDR3 is made up of 13 amino acids. Trimming removed 4 bases from V and 3 bases from J, with 13 bases in between. Germline loops: CDR1 SQVTM, CDR2 ANQGSEA. CDR3: CSVVFGGHYEQYF. Written as DNA, the CDR3 is TGCAGCGTTGTATTCGGCGGACACTACGAGCAGTACTTC.

A few counts support this clone. The genes are TRBV5-4 and TRBJ2-3; 7 nucleotides agree with TRBD2. CDR1 and CDR2 from the germline V gene are SGHNT and YYREEE (reference sequence). The CDR3 runs 15 residues. The junction had 2 bases not matched to a gene; V was cut back by 0 bases and J by 1 base. CDR3 region: CASSLDRGGTDTQYF. The CDR3 DNA is TGTGCCAGCAGCTTGGACCGGGGGGGCACAGATACGCAGTATTTT.

V gene TRBV6-5 combines with J gene TRBJ2-7; D possibly corresponds to TRBD1 (5 bases). This CDR3 comprises 15 residues. Germline V gene data show CDR1 as MNHEY and CDR2 as SVGAGI. V lost 0 bases and J lost 2, with 11 bases in between. The CDR3 bases are TGTGCCAGCAGTTACTCGATAAGGGGAACCTACGAGCAGTACTTC. It is translated as CASSYSIRGTYEQYF.

This chain links TRBV19 with TRBJ2-5, with no clear D. Germline-derived CDR1 and CDR2 are LNHDA and SQIVND (reference sequence). Trimming took 2 bases from V and 5 from J, leaving 12 bases between them. The CDR3 spans 14 residues. The CDR3 DNA reads as TGTGCCAGTAGTATAACGTGGGTGGGCGAGACCCAGTACTTC. Translated: CASSITWVGETQYF.

The chain links TRBV7-2 to TRBJ2-3, with TRBD2 matching 9 bases. The V segment lost 5 bases and the J segment 4 bases; nucleotides outside the gene matches: 13. The CDR3 has 17 residues. The germline gives CDR1 SGHTA, CDR2 FQGNSA. In DNA form, the CDR3 reads TGTGCCAGCAGCGTCCAATTTAGCGGGGGAGGCGCAGATACGCAGTATTTT. Translation: CASSVQFSGGGADTQYF.

This chain joins TRBV5-1 and TRBJ1-4; D unresolved. V gave up 1 base and J gave up 8 bases, with 9 bases separating them. The CDR3 runs to 13 residues. CDR1 SGHRS and CDR2 YFSETQ come from the germline V gene. CDR3 region: CASSLSSGEKLFF. CDR3 DNA sequence: TGCGCCAGCAGCTTGAGTAGCGGAGAAAAACTGTTTTTT.

This clone was seen only once. The chain recombines TRBV18 with TRBJ2-5, with D uncertain. The CDR3 covers 13 residues. V lost 2 bases to trimming and J lost 2 bases, with 6 bases between them. Per germline, CDR1 KGHSH and CDR2 LQKENI. DNA of the CDR3: TGTGCCAGCTCACCAGCGATTCAAGAGACCCAGTACTTC. This gives the protein CASSPAIQETQYF.

The sample holds one count of this clone. The genes are TRBV5-8 and TRBJ1-6, with 7 bases identical to TRBD1. This CDR3 is 13 amino acids long. With 1 base clipped from V and 8 bases from J, the junction kept 0 bases outside the gene matches. Germline CDR1 and CDR2: SGHTS and YDEGEE. This CDR3 reads CASSLTGDSPLHF. In DNA form, the CDR3 reads TGTGCCAGCAGCTTGACAGGGGATTCACCCCTCCACTTT.

This clone came up once. V gene TRBV2 combines with J gene TRBJ1-5; 8 bases match TRBD1. Per the germline V gene, CDR1 is SNHLY and CDR2 is FYNNEI. The CDR3 loop spans 15 amino acids. V was pared by 4 bases and J by 7 bases, with 9 bases of the junction left unmatched. The CDR3, as DNA: TGTGCCAGCAGTGCCGAGACAGGGGTTCGGCAGCCCCAGCATTTT. Amino acid sequence: CASSAETGVRQPQHF.

This chain joins TRBV4-2 and TRBJ2-2, with 7 bases matching TRBD2. Trimming cost V 0 bases and J 7 bases; bases outside gene matches: 11. The germline V gene encodes CDR1 LGHNA and CDR2 YNFKEQ. The CDR3 is made up of 17 amino acids. The CDR3 loop reads CASSQDTRLAAGGELFF. The CDR3, as DNA: TGTGCCAGCAGCCAAGATACCAGGCTAGCGGCTGGCGGGGAGCTGTTTTTT.

This chain connects TRBV5-1 to TRBJ2-5, with 7 positions matching TRBD1. The CDR3 covers 13 residues. CDR1 is SGHRS and CDR2 is YFSETQ in the germline V gene. The trim removed 5 bases at V and 3 bases at J, leaving 4 bases unmatched. The CDR3: CASRGTAKETQYF. CDR3 nucleotides: TGCGCCAGCAGGGGGACAGCCAAAGAGACCCAGTACTTC.

V gene TRBV13 combines with J gene TRBJ2-7; TRBD1 aligns across 7 bases. The V segment lost 5 bases and the J segment 2 bases; nucleotides outside the gene matches: 6. Germline assignment: CDR1 PRHDT and CDR2 FYEKMQ (reference sequence). This CDR3 spans 14 amino acids. Written as DNA, the CDR3 is TGTGCCAGCAGCCAAAGACAGGGTCCCTACGAGCAGTACTTC. Its protein is CASSQRQGPYEQYF.

The CDR3: CASSFRDSRADSPLHF. As DNA, the CDR3 is TGTGCCAGCAGCTTCCGAGACAGTCGGGCGGATTCACCCCTCCACTTT. The chain combines TRBV7-2 with TRBJ1-6; possibly TRBD1 for D (5 bases). V was cut by 3 bases and J by 8 bases, with 17 bases left in between. Germline lookup yields CDR1 SGHTA and CDR2 FQGNSA. The length of the CDR3 is 16 residues.

The J gene is TRBJ2-3, the V gene TRBV5-6; perhaps TRBD2 as D (5 bases). In germline, CDR1 is SGHDT, CDR2 YYEEEE. Trimming left V 3 bases short and J 10 bases short, with 33 bases between. CDR3 length: 19 amino acids. The DNA of the CDR3 is TGTGCCAGCAGCTCCCCACAGAACCCTTCCAGCGGTGACCGTCTGCCGCAGTATTTT. Protein sequence: CASSSPQNPSSGDRLPQYF.

This clone was observed a single time. The sample carries other DNA sequences with the same CDR3. The chain carries TRBV5-4 and TRBJ1-2, with 10 positions matching TRBD1. Losses at the gene ends were 3 bases for V and 2 bases for J; bases not matched to a gene: 4. Germline lookup yields CDR1 SGHNT and CDR2 YYREEE (reference sequence). The CDR3 is 15 amino acids. CDR3 DNA sequence: TGTGCCAGCAGCTCACCGGGACAGGGGAACTATGGCTACACCTTC. It codes for CASSSPGQGNYGYTF.

The chain carries TRBV27 and TRBJ2-7; no definite D call. V was shortened by 6 bases and J by 2 bases, with 5 bases between the two germline ends. The CDR3 contains 11 residues. Germline CDR1 and CDR2: MNHEY and SMNVEV (reference sequence). CDR3 loop: CASRGTYEQYF. CDR3 nucleotide sequence: TGTGCCAGCAGGGGCACCTACGAGCAGTACTTC.